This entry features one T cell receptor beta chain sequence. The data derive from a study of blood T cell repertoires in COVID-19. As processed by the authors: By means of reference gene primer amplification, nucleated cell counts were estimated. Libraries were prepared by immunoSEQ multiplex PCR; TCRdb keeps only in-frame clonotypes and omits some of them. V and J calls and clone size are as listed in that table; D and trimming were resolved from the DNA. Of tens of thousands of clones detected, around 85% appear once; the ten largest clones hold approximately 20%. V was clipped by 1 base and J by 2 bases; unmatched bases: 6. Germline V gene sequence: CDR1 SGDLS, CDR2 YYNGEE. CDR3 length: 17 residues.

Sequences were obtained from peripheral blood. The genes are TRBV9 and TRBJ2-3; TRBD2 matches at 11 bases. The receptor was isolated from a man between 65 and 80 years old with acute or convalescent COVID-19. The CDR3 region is CASSVLGTSGTTDTQYF. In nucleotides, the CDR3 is TGTGCCAGCAGCGTACTCGGGACTAGCGGAACCACAGATACGCAGTATTTT.